This T cell receptor beta chain comes out of a study of T-cell reconstitution after alpha-beta-depleted transplantation in children. Using unique molecular identifiers, the investigators prepared the TCRbeta library. TCRdb redid the calling of the PCR reads with MiXCR, one entry per CDR3 protein. Altogether 440,000 or so distinct CDR3 sequences are present, about 11% being singletons, with the ten largest covering 4.5% to 6.5%. This clonotype has ten or more counts. This specimen was PBMCs from the stem cell graft donor, taken from the stem cell graft. The TCR originated in a human donor who donated a stem cell graft to a child with acute myeloid leukemia.

CDR3 nucleotide sequence: TGTGCCAGCAGTTTAGTGAGTAGCGGGGAGGCGAACACCGGGGAGCTGTTTTTT. It is translated as CASSLVSSGEANTGELFF. The V call is TRBV12-3 or TRBV12-4, the J call TRBJ2-2, with 8 positions matching TRBD2. There are 18 residues in the CDR3. With 1 base clipped from V and 0 bases from J, the junction kept 7 bases outside the gene matches.